These T cell receptor beta chains were read from a single sample in a study of T cells after yellow fever vaccination. Each CDR3 protein is one row after TCRdb ran MiXCR on the 5' RACE reads. Found here are about 160,000 distinct CDR3 sequences, about a tenth of them singletons; the top ten hold 35% to 40%. This material consisted of CD8+ T cells sorted from PBMCs, taken 45 days after the yellow fever booster vaccination. Receptor source: a man between 18 and 29 years old who received the YFV17D yellow fever vaccine. Each CDR3 is given with its conserved first and last residue. The D gene is left open where the match is weak. Size is omitted from some rows. Given values are once, few, many or a class for expanded clones.

CASSYPGQVYGYTF,TGTGCCAGCAGCTATCCGGGACAGGTCTATGGCTACACCTTC,TRBV7-9,TRBD1,-,TRBJ1-2
CASSLGENYEQYF,TGTGCCAGCAGTCTAGGGGAGAACTACGAGCAGTACTTC,TRBV28,-,many,TRBJ2-7
CAIAAADTQYF,TGTGCCATCGCGGCGGCAGATACGCAGTATTTT,TRBV10-3,-,-,TRBJ2-3
CSARGGRGYTF,TGCAGTGCCCGGGGAGGGCGAGGCTACACCTTC,TRBV20-1,-,few,TRBJ1-2
CASSASPGLAGTDTQYF,TGTGCCAGCAGCGCGAGCCCGGGACTAGCGGGGACAGATACGCAGTATTTT,TRBV9,TRBD2,few,TRBJ2-3
CASSRSGGHQETQYF,TGTGCCAGCAGCCGATCGGGGGGGCACCAAGAGACCCAGTACTTC,TRBV7-9,TRBD2,few,TRBJ2-5
CASREALSTEAFF,TGCGCCAGCAGAGAGGCCTTGAGCACTGAAGCTTTCTTT,TRBV4-1,-,few,TRBJ1-1
CASSPGTPGLYEQYF,TGTGCCAGCAGCCCCGGGACACCGGGACTATACGAGCAGTACTTC,TRBV5-6,-,few,TRBJ2-7
CASSGRVVGEQFF,TGTGCCAGCAGCGGTAGGGTAGTCGGCGAGCAGTTCTTC,TRBV11-2,-,-,TRBJ2-1
CASSQSPALEQYF,TGCGCCAGCAGCCAAAGCCCCGCCCTCGAGCAGTACTTC,TRBV4-3,-,many,TRBJ2-7
CASRHGVAGLDTQYF,TGTGCCAGCAGACACGGGGTAGCGGGGTTGGATACGCAGTATTTT,TRBV11-2,TRBD2,few,TRBJ2-3
CASSLGASGWILSSYNEQFF,TGTGCCAGCAGCTTAGGGGCCTCGGGGTGGATACTTAGCTCCTACAATGAGCAGTTCTTC,TRBV11-2,-,few,TRBJ2-1
CSAHLPRVPDTQYF,TGCAGTGCTCACCTCCCCAGGGTGCCAGATACGCAGTATTTT,TRBV20-1,-,-,TRBJ2-3
CASSYSLRTGDYEQYF,TGTGCCAGCAGTTACTCGTTAAGGACAGGGGACTACGAGCAGTACTTC,TRBV6-2/TRBV6-3,TRBD1,-,TRBJ2-7
CASSQPAGRGRSPLHF,TGCGCCAGCAGCCAACCCGCGGGACGGGGACGTTCACCCCTCCACTTT,TRBV4-1,-,few,TRBJ1-6
CASSHRLRLTDTQYF,TGTGCCAGCAGCCACCGGCTCCGACTCACAGATACGCAGTATTTT,TRBV7-9,-,few,TRBJ2-3
CASSFDEAGALETQYF,TGTGCCAGCAGTTTTGATGAGGCGGGGGCCCTGGAGACCCAGTACTTC,TRBV6-2/TRBV6-3,-,few,TRBJ2-5
CASSPPRTAQETQYF,TGTGCCAGCAGCCCTCCCCGGACGGCTCAAGAGACCCAGTACTTC,TRBV6-1,-,few,TRBJ2-5
CAWSRGNTDTQYF,TGTGCCTGGTCCAGGGGGAACACAGATACGCAGTATTTT,TRBV30,TRBD1,many,TRBJ2-3
CSAGVNTEAFF,TGCAGCGCAGGGGTAAACACTGAAGCTTTCTTT,TRBV29-1,-,-,TRBJ1-1
CASRLGQGYTEAFF,TGTGCCAGCAGACTCGGACAGGGATACACTGAAGCTTTCTTT,TRBV27,TRBD1,few,TRBJ1-1
CASRKGGTGRYSSTDTQYF,TGTGCCAGCAGGAAGGGGGGGACAGGGCGATACTCTAGCACAGATACGCAGTATTTT,TRBV6-5,TRBD1,few,TRBJ2-3
CASSPGVMESGELFF,TGTGCCAGCAGCCCGGGGGTTATGGAGTCCGGGGAGCTGTTTTTT,TRBV7-3,-,few,TRBJ2-2
CATGAGGNQPQHF,TGTGCCACCGGGGCAGGGGGCAATCAGCCCCAGCATTTT,TRBV6-2/TRBV6-3,-,few,TRBJ1-5
CASSLGTSGHNEQFF,TGTGCCAGCAGCCTCGGGACTAGCGGTCACAATGAGCAGTTCTTC,TRBV5-4,TRBD2,few,TRBJ2-1
CASRGKRGSWETQYF,TGTGCCAGCAGGGGGAAGCGGGGGAGCTGGGAGACCCAGTACTTC,TRBV12-3/TRBV12-4,TRBD2,many,TRBJ2-5
CASSSGRQVSYNEQFF,TGTGCCAGCAGCTCGGGACGACAGGTGTCTTACAATGAGCAGTTCTTC,TRBV11-1,-,few,TRBJ2-1
CASSERVASGANVLTF,TGCGCCAGCAGTGAGCGAGTGGCGTCTGGGGCCAACGTCCTGACTTTC,TRBV10-2,-,few,TRBJ2-6
CSVGQSNTGELFF,TGCAGCGTGGGACAGTCGAACACCGGGGAGCTGTTTTTT,TRBV29-1,TRBD1,-,TRBJ2-2
CASSQVALNTEAFF,TGTGCCAGCAGCCAAGTGGCTTTGAACACTGAAGCTTTCTTT,TRBV4-1,-,many,TRBJ1-1
CASSSARILTEAFF,TGTGCCAGCAGCTCAGCCCGGATACTCACTGAAGCTTTCTTT,TRBV7-9,-,few,TRBJ1-1
CSARAGAETQYF,TGCAGTGCTAGAGCGGGCGCGGAGACCCAGTACTTC,TRBV20-1,-,-,TRBJ2-5
CASSLGRREQFF,TGTGCCAGCAGTTTGGGGCGCCGCGAGCAGTTCTTC,TRBV27,-,-,TRBJ2-1
CASSYSTGGTEAFF,TGTGCCAGCAGTTACTCGACTGGAGGCACTGAAGCTTTCTTT,TRBV6-6,-,few,TRBJ1-1
CATSSGTDQYF,TGTGCCACCAGCAGTGGGACGGACCAGTACTTC,TRBV15,-,few,TRBJ2-5
CASSYSPLRPYEQYF,TGTGCCAGCAGTTACTCGCCTCTACGACCCTACGAGCAGTACTTC,TRBV6-5,-,many,TRBJ2-7
CASSQETGYGYTF,TGCGCCAGCAGCCAAGAGACTGGTTATGGCTACACCTTC,TRBV4-3,-,few,TRBJ1-2